These T cell receptor beta chains were read from a single sample in a study of blood T cell repertoires in COVID-19. The protocol was immunoSEQ multiplex PCR, while the TCRdb copy is restricted to in-frame clones and leaves out a portion. The sample holds roughly 290,000 clones, approximately 88% seen once. The specimen sequenced was PBMCs or T cells enriched from blood (not recorded which). The receptors were gathered from a woman between 40 and 55 years old who had recovered from COVID-19. Both conserved end residues are part of each CDR3. The D gene is left open where the match is weak. Clone size is stated in some rows and not others, as once, few, many or a class when expanded.

size	V	D	J	CDR3	DNA
once	TRBV18	TRBD1	TRBJ2-1	CASALTGGPYNEQFF	TGTGCCAGCGCCCTGACAGGGGGGCCCTACAATGAGCAGTTCTTC
.	TRBV19	TRBD2	TRBJ2-3	CASSGGGLAGGGGTDTQYF	TGTGCCAGTAGCGGCGGGGGACTAGCGGGAGGAGGGGGCACAGATACGCAGTATTTT
.	TRBV4-1	TRBD1	TRBJ1-4	CASRSAGTANEKLFF	TGCGCCAGCAGATCCGCCGGGACAGCTAATGAAAAACTGTTTTTT
once	TRBV18	.	TRBJ1-3	CASSPRASGNTIYF	TGTGCCAGCTCACCCAGGGCATCTGGAAACACCATATATTTT
once	TRBV7-3	.	TRBJ2-2	CASSRQGGNTGELFF	TGTGCCAGCAGCCGACAGGGAGGGAACACCGGGGAGCTGTTTTTT
.	TRBV7-7	TRBD2	TRBJ2-1	CASSLSGTSGANEQFF	TGTGCTAGCAGCTTATCCGGGACTAGCGGGGCCAATGAGCAGTTCTTC
once	TRBV6-2/TRBV6-3	TRBD2	TRBJ2-1	CASSYLAGTSEQFF	TGTGCCAGCAGTTATCTAGCGGGAACTAGTGAGCAGTTCTTC
.	TRBV30	TRBD1	TRBJ1-5	CAWRTGQGALSNQPQHF	TGTGCCTGGAGGACGGGACAGGGGGCTCTTAGCAATCAGCCCCAGCATTTT
.	TRBV7-2	TRBD1	TRBJ2-7	CATRLDRGPYEQYF	TGTGCAACCAGACTGGACAGGGGGCCTTACGAGCAGTACTTC
.	TRBV28	TRBD1	TRBJ2-3	CASSDRDRVSTDTQYF	TGTGCCAGCAGCGACCGGGACAGGGTCAGCACAGATACGCAGTATTTT
.	TRBV15	TRBD1	TRBJ1-6	CATSTRDRANNSPLHF	TGTGCCACCAGCACCCGGGACAGGGCTAATAATTCACCCCTCCACTTT
.	TRBV11-2	.	TRBJ2-7	CASSSARTHTYEQYF	TGTGCCAGCAGCTCCGCAAGGACACACACCTACGAGCAGTACTTC
.	TRBV7-2	.	TRBJ2-7	CASSPLRAQSSYEQYF	TGTGCCAGCAGCCCATTGAGGGCGCAAAGCTCCTACGAGCAGTACTTC
.	TRBV19	TRBD1	TRBJ2-7	CASSKPGQPLHEQYF	TGTGCCAGTAGTAAACCGGGACAGCCCCTTCACGAGCAGTACTTC
once	TRBV5-4	TRBD2	TRBJ2-1	CASSSTSGINNEQFF	TGTGCCAGCAGCTCGACTAGCGGGATTAACAATGAGCAGTTCTTC
.	TRBV19	.	TRBJ2-1	CASSWRGSPDEQFF	TGTGCCAGTAGTTGGAGGGGTTCCCCCGATGAGCAGTTCTTC
.	TRBV5-8	.	TRBJ1-5	CASSSARPTLRNQPQHF	TGTGCCAGCAGCTCCGCGCGACCCACTTTGAGGAATCAGCCCCAGCATTTT
.	TRBV7-9	TRBD2	TRBJ2-3	CASSLGLAEGTQYF	TGTGCCAGCAGCTTAGGACTAGCGGAAGGTACGCAGTATTTT
.	TRBV21-1	.	TRBJ2-1	CASSWGLSYNEQFF	TGTGCCAGCAGCTGGGGACTCTCCTACAATGAGCAGTTCTTC
once	TRBV11-2	TRBD2	TRBJ2-2	CASSFGGSYTGELFF	TGTGCCAGCAGCTTCGGGGGGTCATACACCGGGGAGCTGTTTTTT
.	TRBV27	.	TRBJ2-1	CASTPQAGHNEQFF	TGTGCCAGCACCCCCCAGGCGGGCCACAATGAGCAGTTCTTC
.	TRBV6-5	.	TRBJ2-4	CASRGGGQAKNIQYF	TGTGCCAGCAGGGGGGGAGGTCAGGCCAAAAACATTCAGTACTTC
.	TRBV7-2	.	TRBJ1-2	CASSLSSANYGYTF	TGTGCCAGCAGCTTATCGAGTGCTAACTATGGCTACACCTTC
once	TRBV4-1	TRBD1	TRBJ1-5	CASSQQQGANQPQHF	TGCGCCAGCAGCCAACAACAGGGGGCGAATCAGCCCCAGCATTTT
.	TRBV11-2	TRBD2	TRBJ2-1	CASSLVRLAGVNEQFF	TGTGCCAGCAGCTTAGTACGACTAGCGGGAGTCAATGAGCAGTTCTTC
few	TRBV4-1	TRBD2	TRBJ2-7	CASSQGLAGSYEQYF	TGCGCCAGCAGCCAAGGACTAGCGGGATCCTACGAGCAGTACTTC
.	TRBV2	TRBD1	TRBJ1-6	CASRDRVNSPLHF	TGTGCCAGCCGGGACAGGGTAAATTCACCCCTCCACTTT